The sequence of this TCR beta chain was determined in a study of control samples from healthy donors and cancer patients. Here immunoSEQ multiplex PCR was the method, and the copy in TCRdb shows in-frame clones only, minus some. The table lists 61,000 or so clones, roughly 90% of them singletons. The clonotype comes from a man in his sixties with colorectal cancer. Sequenced material: PBMCs.

The CDR3 nucleotides are TGTGCCAGCAGCTTGACAAAGTTGTCCCCTGAAGCTTTCTTT. Residues: CASSLTKLSPEAFF. The rearrangement links TRBV7-3 to TRBJ1-1, with D uncertain. In germline, CDR1 is SGHTA, CDR2 FQGTGA. CDR3 length: 14 residues. V was trimmed by 3 bases and J by 6 bases, leaving 14 bases between them.